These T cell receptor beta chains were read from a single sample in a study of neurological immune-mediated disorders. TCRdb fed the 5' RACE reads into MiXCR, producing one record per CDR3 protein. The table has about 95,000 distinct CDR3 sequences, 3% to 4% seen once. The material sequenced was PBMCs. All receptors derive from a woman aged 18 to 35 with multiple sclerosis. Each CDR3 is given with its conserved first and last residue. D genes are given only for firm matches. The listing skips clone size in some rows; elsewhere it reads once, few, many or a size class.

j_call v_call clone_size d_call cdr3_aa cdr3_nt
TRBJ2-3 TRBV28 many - CASMAVGEVTDTQYF TGTGCCAGCATGGCAGTCGGGGAAGTGACAGATACGCAGTATTTT
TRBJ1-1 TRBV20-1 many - CRGEQENTEAFF TGCAGGGGGGAACAGGAGAACACTGAAGCTTTCTTT
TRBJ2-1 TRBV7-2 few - CASSLNQEQGGPGVF TGTGCCAGCAGCTTAAATCAGGAACAGGGCGGGCCGGGGGTCTTC
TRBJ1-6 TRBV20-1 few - CSAREDSTNSPLHF TGCAGTGCTAGAGAGGACAGTACGAATTCACCCCTCCACTTT
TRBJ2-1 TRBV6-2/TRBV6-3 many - CASSPGGYNEQFF TGTGCCAGCAGTCCCGGAGGATACAATGAGCAGTTCTTC
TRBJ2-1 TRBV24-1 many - CATSDLVNNEQFF TGTGCCACCAGTGATTTGGTTAACAATGAGCAGTTCTTC
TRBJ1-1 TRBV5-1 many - CASSSKNTEAFF TGCGCCAGCAGCTCGAAAAACACTGAAGCTTTCTTT
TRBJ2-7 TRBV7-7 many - CASSWPRDIQYEQYF TGTGCTAGCAGCTGGCCCCGGGACATCCAATACGAGCAGTACTTC
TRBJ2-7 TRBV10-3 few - CAIGSDSYEQYF TGTGCCATCGGGTCGGACAGCTACGAGCAGTACTTC
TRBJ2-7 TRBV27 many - CASSITPTDLAEQYF TGTGCCAGCAGTATAACACCCACCGACCTGGCCGAGCAGTACTTC
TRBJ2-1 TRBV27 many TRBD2 CASSGNGRIYNEQFF TGTGCCAGCAGTGGGAACGGGAGGATATACAATGAGCAGTTCTTC
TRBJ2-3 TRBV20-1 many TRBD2 CSARDHLAGGLNTQYF TGCAGTGCTAGAGATCATCTAGCGGGGGGGTTGAATACGCAGTATTTT
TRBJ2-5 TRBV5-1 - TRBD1 CANSIGTAQETQYF TGCGCCAACAGCATTGGGACAGCCCAAGAGACCCAGTACTTC
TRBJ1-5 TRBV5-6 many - CASSLRMQPQHF TGTGCCAGCAGCCTAAGGATGCAGCCCCAGCATTTT
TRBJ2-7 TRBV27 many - CASSPVGGEQYF TGTGCCAGCAGCCCCGTAGGAGGCGAGCAGTACTTC
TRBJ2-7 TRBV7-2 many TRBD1 CASRDHGTEGQYF TGTGCCAGCAGAGATCACGGGACAGAGGGGCAGTACTTC
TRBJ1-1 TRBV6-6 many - CASSYNDDRIAFF TGTGCCAGCAGTTACAACGATGACAGGATAGCTTTCTTT
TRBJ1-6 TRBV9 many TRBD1 CASSVTGQFYNSPLHF TGTGCCAGCAGCGTAACGGGACAGTTCTATAATTCACCCCTCCACTTT
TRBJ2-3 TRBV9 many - CASSLNQRGTDTQYF TGTGCCAGCAGCCTAAACCAGAGGGGCACAGATACGCAGTATTTT
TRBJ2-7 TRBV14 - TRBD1 CASSLTGTGAEQYF TGTGCCAGCAGCCTTACCGGGACAGGGGCCGAGCAGTACTTC
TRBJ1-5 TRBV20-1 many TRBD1 CSARDKGQGANRYQPQHF TGCAGTGCTAGAGATAAGGGACAGGGGGCTAATCGGTATCAGCCCCAGCATTTT
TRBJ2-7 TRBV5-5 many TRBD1 CASSWDRGLDEQYF TGTGCCAGCAGCTGGGACAGGGGTTTGGACGAGCAGTACTTC